Listed below are T cell receptor beta chains from one sample, sequenced in a study of blood T cell repertoires in COVID-19. Generated by immunoSEQ multiplex PCR, the TCRdb table keeps only in-frame clones and is missing some. The sample yields 110,000 to 150,000 clones, just over 85% seen once. The sequenced sample was PBMCs or T cells enriched from blood (not recorded which). The receptor source for this set is a man between 50 and 59 years old who had recovered from COVID-19. CDR3s include the opening cysteine and the closing phenylalanine or tryptophan. Fields, in order: D gene, clone size, J gene, V gene, CDR3 DNA, CDR3 protein. The D gene is left open where the match is weak. Where a row states a size, it is once, few, many or the class of an expanded clone; other rows omit it.

NA NA TRBJ1-2 TRBV19 TGTGCCAGTAGTATCGGGGACGGGAGGGGCTACACCTTC CASSIGDGRGYTF
TRBD1 NA TRBJ1-1 TRBV28 TGTGCCAGCATCCCAGACAGGGTGGGCACTGAAGCTTTCTTT CASIPDRVGTEAFF
NA once TRBJ2-7 TRBV7-2 TGTGCCAGCAGCCCCCGACAGTCCGGAGAGCAGTACTTC CASSPRQSGEQYF
TRBD2 NA TRBJ2-1 TRBV10-3 TGTGCCATCAGTGAGTCTACTAGCGGGATGTACAATGAGCAGTTCTTC CAISESTSGMYNEQFF
TRBD1 few TRBJ1-2 TRBV28 TGTGCCAGCAGTTCCATCTCCCCGAGGACAGGGGGCTATGGCTACACCTTC CASSSISPRTGGYGYTF
NA NA TRBJ1-6 TRBV11-1 TGTGCCAGCAGCTCCGAGAGCTCCTATAATTCACCCCTCCACTTT CASSSESSYNSPLHF
NA once TRBJ1-3 TRBV6-5 TGTGCCAGCAGTTCCACGGACAACCCTGGAAACACCATATATTTT CASSSTDNPGNTIYF
NA few TRBJ2-1 TRBV28 TGTGCCAGCAGTCAGGTCAATGAGCAGTTCTTC CASSQVNEQFF
NA NA TRBJ2-1 TRBV7-9 TGTGCCAGCCAGCCAGGGGTGGCTTCCAATGAGCAGTTCTTC CASQPGVASNEQFF
TRBD1 NA TRBJ2-4 TRBV9 TGTGCCAGCAGCGTAGCCCCTGGAGGACAGGGGGGCATTCAGTACTTC CASSVAPGGQGGIQYF
TRBD1 NA TRBJ1-4 TRBV5-1 TGCGCCAGCAGCGACCCACAGGGGGCGGGTGAAAAACTGTTTTTT CASSDPQGAGEKLFF
TRBD1 NA TRBJ1-1 TRBV7-2 TGTGCCAGCAGCATGGGACAGGTAAACACTGAAGCTTTCTTT CASSMGQVNTEAFF
NA once TRBJ2-1 TRBV3-1/TRBV3-2 TGTGCCAGCAGCCAGGGGCTAGGGGCCGGGAATGAGCAGTTCTTC CASSQGLGAGNEQFF
TRBD1 NA TRBJ1-2 TRBV19 TGTGCCAGTAGTATAGTGACAGGGGCGGTCTATGGCTACACCTTC CASSIVTGAVYGYTF
NA NA TRBJ1-5 TRBV5-5 TGTGCCAGCAGCTTACCAGGGAATCAGCCCCAGCATTTT CASSLPGNQPQHF
TRBD1 few TRBJ2-1 TRBV14 TGTGCCAGCAGCTCCGGGACAGGGTCAGGCAATGAGCAGTTCTTC CASSSGTGSGNEQFF
NA NA TRBJ2-5 TRBV5-4 TGTGCCAGCAGCTTGAGGGGGACCCAAGAGACCCAGTACTTC CASSLRGTQETQYF
TRBD1 NA TRBJ1-2 TRBV28 TGTGCCAGCAGGACATCCGGGACAGGGGGCGATGGCTACACCTTC CASRTSGTGGDGYTF
NA NA TRBJ1-5 TRBV28 TGTGCCAGCAGGTCGGGGGGCAGGAATCAGCCCCAGCATTTT CASRSGGRNQPQHF
TRBD1 NA TRBJ1-2 TRBV2 TGTGCCAGCAGTGCCTATAGGACAGGGCTCAACTATGGCTACACCTTC CASSAYRTGLNYGYTF
TRBD1 NA TRBJ2-5 TRBV5-1 TGCGCCAGCAGCTGGGCGGACAGGGGAGAGACCCAGTACTTC CASSWADRGETQYF
NA few TRBJ1-6 TRBV5-5 TGTGCCAGCAGCTACGGACAGTATAATTCACCCCTCCACTTT CASSYGQYNSPLHF
NA once TRBJ2-3 TRBV29-1 TGCAGCGTTGAACGCGGGCGCACAGATACGCAGTATTTT CSVERGRTDTQYF
TRBD1 once TRBJ1-1 TRBV24-1 TGTGCCACCAGTGATGGGGGGACAGGGGGAACTGAAGCTTTCTTT CATSDGGTGGTEAFF
NA NA TRBJ1-3 TRBV18 TGTGCCAGCTCACCACCGAGCCAGGGACACTCTGGAAACACCATATATTTT CASSPPSQGHSGNTIYF
NA NA TRBJ1-2 TRBV11-1 TGTGCCAGCAGCACGGGACTTTCCTATGGCTACACCTTC CASSTGLSYGYTF
TRBD1 NA TRBJ2-1 TRBV6-5 TGTGCCAGCAGTTACCGAAGGGACAGGGTATACAATGAGCAGTTCTTC CASSYRRDRVYNEQFF
TRBD1 once TRBJ1-1 TRBV7-3 TGTGCCAGCAGCTTAACGGGAAGGGGGCAAAACACTGAAGCTTTCTTT CASSLTGRGQNTEAFF
TRBD1 NA TRBJ1-1 TRBV27 TGTGCCAGCAGAGAGGGGGCAGGCACTGAAGCTTTCTTT CASREGAGTEAFF
TRBD1 NA TRBJ1-1 TRBV11-2 TGTGCCAGCAGCCTAGCGGGACAGGGGTACACTGAAGCTTTCTTT CASSLAGQGYTEAFF
NA NA TRBJ1-1 TRBV7-3 TGTGCCAGCAGCCCGTATCTGAACACTGAAGCTTTCTTT CASSPYLNTEAFF
TRBD1 NA TRBJ1-6 TRBV7-3 TGTGCCAGCAGCTGGGGACAGGGGACGTCACCCCTCCACTTT CASSWGQGTSPLHF
NA NA TRBJ1-1 TRBV30 TGTGCCTGGGGCTCAGGGCTCAACACTGAAGCTTTCTTT CAWGSGLNTEAFF
NA NA TRBJ2-3 TRBV9 TGTGCCAGCAGCGTAGGGGTTAGTGAGGTAGATACGCAGTATTTT CASSVGVSEVDTQYF
TRBD1 NA TRBJ1-2 TRBV4-3 TGCGCCAGCAGCCAATCCGGGACAGGCCCTATAGGGTATGGCTACACCTTC CASSQSGTGPIGYGYTF
NA NA TRBJ1-1 TRBV5-4 TGTGCCAGCAGCTTCAGGCAGGGTCTAACTGAAGCTTTCTTT CASSFRQGLTEAFF
NA NA TRBJ2-1 TRBV5-1 TGCGCCAGCAGCTTATCCGGGACAAAATCCTACAATGAGCAGTTCTTC CASSLSGTKSYNEQFF
NA once TRBJ1-2 TRBV7-3 TGTGCCAGCAGCTTAAGGGCGGGCTATGGCTACACCTTC CASSLRAGYGYTF
NA few TRBJ2-7 TRBV5-4 TGTGCCAGCAGCTCGCGTTACGGGAGATACGAGCAGTACTTC CASSSRYGRYEQYF
TRBD1 once TRBJ1-4 TRBV5-4 TGTGCCAGCAGCTCGACGACCGGGACAGGGGCTGAAAAACTGTTTTTT CASSSTTGTGAEKLFF
NA NA TRBJ2-7 TRBV2 TGTGCCGGACGGAGGGCCTACGAGCAGTACTTC CAGRRAYEQYF
NA NA TRBJ2-5 TRBV5-4 TGTGCCAGCACCCGGGAACGGCTCCAAGAGACCCAGTACTTC CASTRERLQETQYF
TRBD1 once TRBJ2-2 TRBV27 TGTGCCAGCAGTTTCTACTTAGGGGGGGACAGGGTAGGATCCGGGGAGCTGTTTTTT CASSFYLGGDRVGSGELFF
TRBD1 NA TRBJ1-5 TRBV27 TGTGCCAGCAGGGGGGGACAGATCAGCCAGCCCCAGCATTTT CASRGGQISQPQHF
TRBD2 NA TRBJ2-1 TRBV7-7 TGTGCTAGCAGCTCCATACTAGCGGCCTACAATGAGCAGTTCTTC CASSSILAAYNEQFF
NA NA TRBJ2-1 TRBV3-1/TRBV3-2 TGTGCCAGCAGCCAAGCGACAAAAACCTACAATGAGCAGTTCTTC CASSQATKTYNEQFF
NA NA TRBJ2-5 TRBV7-6 TGTGCCAGCAGCCCACCCAGGGCGCAAGAGACCCAGTACTTC CASSPPRAQETQYF
TRBD2 NA TRBJ2-1 TRBV28 TGTGCCAGCAGTTTATTGTTCGGGAGGTCCCCTACGCAGTTCTTC CASSLLFGRSPTQFF
NA NA TRBJ1-2 TRBV28 TGTGCCAGCAGTTCCACCCTTCAGGGGTCCTATGGCTACACCTTC CASSSTLQGSYGYTF
NA NA TRBJ1-2 TRBV29-1 TGCAGCGTTGAGGACAGAGGGAAAACGAACTATGGCTACACCTTC CSVEDRGKTNYGYTF
NA NA TRBJ2-2 TRBV6-5 TGTGCCAGCAGCCGGTCGACCGGGGAGCTGTTTTTT CASSRSTGELFF
NA NA TRBJ1-6 TRBV9 TGTGCCAGCAGCGGGACAGCTTATAATTCACCCCTCCACTTT CASSGTAYNSPLHF